In its sample, the clone carrying this T cell receptor (beta chain) was seen a few times. As yet, its antigen is unknown. V shed 3 bases and J shed 11 bases, with 25 bases lying between them. Per germline, CDR1 MNHEY and CDR2 SMNVEV (reference sequence). The CDR3 covers 16 residues. Unique molecular identifiers tagged the TCR beta cDNA libraries. T cells, about 0.95 to 10 million of them, yielded 500,000 to 600,000 cDNA molecules. TCRdb reprocessed the PCR reads via MiXCR and lists one record per CDR3 protein. The table includes about 820,000 distinct CDR3 sequences, roughly 50% detected once. These data belong to a study of post-analysis software for immune sequencing data. Study details: Courses of disease covered relapsing-remitting, secondary progressive and progressive-relapsing multiple sclerosis.

Points from the study as a whole: F measure clustering grouped samples strongly by preparation batch. In patients, TRBV5-6, TRBV5-1 and TRBV20-1 belonged to five TRBV segments found more frequently than in controls. People with multiple sclerosis had a significantly lower normalized Chao1 diversity than controls did.

Sequenced sample: blood. The chain employs TRBV27 and TRBJ2-5; perhaps D is TRBD1 or TRBD2 (6 bases each). This receptor was identified in a girl aged 10 to 17 with multiple sclerosis. CDR3 nucleotide sequence: TGTGCCAGCAGTTTCCTATCGAAGGGGGGTTCGCTTGAGCAGTACTTC. Residues: CASSFLSKGGSLEQYF.